This T cell receptor (beta chain) comes out of a study of identifying expanded T cells in peripheral blood. Germline V gene sequence: CDR1 GTSNPN, CDR2 SVGIG (reference sequence). The CDR3 has 12 residues. Trimming shortened V by 2 bases and J by 1 base, and 5 bases separated the two germline ends. No infections or other immune events were documented during collection. Libraries were prepared by immunoSEQ multiplex PCR; TCRdb keeps only in-frame clonotypes and omits some of them. The sample contains about 120,000 clones, more than 75% of which appear only once. The clonotype was recovered from a person aged 18-70 years in good health. The chain carries TRBV30 and TRBJ1-2; unclear D gene. Sequencing input: blood. The CDR3 coding sequence is TGTGCCTGGAGTCCGGGTAACTATGGCTACACCTTC. Protein product: CAWSPGNYGYTF.